The 27 T cell receptor beta chains below were found in one sample sequenced in a study of blood T cell repertoires in COVID-19 (dated by TCRdb to about 2020). The protocol used for the library was the immunoSEQ multiplex PCR assay. TCRdb obtained this table from immuneACCESS and retained in-frame rearrangements with V and J assigned. These tables miss some clones; where compared with another copy, unresolved V genes account for less than half of the shortfall, and the remainder is unexplained. This sample is represented by roughly 300,000 clones; roughly 90% of them were singletons. The ten largest make up 6% to 7% of the sample. Sample: peripheral blood. Receptors were obtained from a woman aged 25 to 39 with COVID-19, enrolled during active disease.

The chain combines TRBV5-1 with TRBJ1-2; weak D call: TRBD1 (6 bases). CDR1 is SGHRS, CDR2 YFSETQ, per germline. CDR3 length: 14 residues. Trimming took 4 bases from V and 1 from J, leaving 11 bases between them. The CDR3 sequence is CASSARTDNYGYTF. In DNA, the CDR3 is TGCGCCAGCAGCGCCCGGACAGATAACTATGGCTACACCTTC.

Concerning this clone: Other DNA sequences from this sample encode an identical CDR3 as well. The chain carries TRBV5-1 and TRBJ1-5, with D maybe TRBD1 (5 bases). Germline assignment: CDR1 SGHRS and CDR2 YFSETQ. The CDR3 is made up of 14 amino acids. V was pared by 0 bases and J by 2 bases, with 6 bases between. CDR3: CASSLGGGNQPQHF. Here the CDR3 DNA reads TGCGCCAGCAGCTTGGGGGGCGGCAATCAGCCCCAGCATTTT.

This sequence joins TRBV29-1 and TRBJ1-1; no clear D. The germline CDR1 and CDR2 sequences are SQVTM and ANQGSEA. CDR3 length: 13 amino acids. V was cut by 4 bases and J by 0 bases, with 9 bases left in between. The CDR3 reads CSVGKQLNTEAFF. CDR3 DNA: TGCAGCGTTGGGAAACAGTTGAACACTGAAGCTTTCTTT.

The genes are TRBV25-1 and TRBJ2-7; the match to TRBD2 covers 7 bases. Germline CDR1 reads MGHDK; CDR2 reads SYGVNS. The CDR3 has 16 amino acids. V trimming: 4 bases; J trimming: 0 bases; junction bases outside the gene matches: 9. CDR3 coding DNA: TGTGCCAGCAGTGGAATTGGGGGGGGACTCTCCTACGAGCAGTACTTC. Translating gives CASSGIGGGLSYEQYF.

This chain uses TRBV25-1 with TRBJ2-1; TRBD2 matches at 9 bases. The J segment lost 3 bases and the V segment lost 4 bases, leaving 7 bases of the junction unmatched. The CDR3 spans 16 residues. Germline V lookup: CDR1 MGHDK, CDR2 SYGVNS. CDR3 amino acids: CASSGEGLASYNEQFF. The CDR3 region has the DNA TGTGCCAGCAGTGGCGAAGGACTAGCGAGCTACAATGAGCAGTTCTTC. The entire variable domain, with the rest obtained from reference TRBV25-1 and TRBJ2-1, is as follows: EADIYQTPRYLVIGTGKKITLECSQTMGHDKMYWYQQDPGMELHLIHYSYGVNSTEKGDLSSESTVSRIRTEHFPLTLESARPSHTSQYLCASSGEGLASYNEQFFGPGTRLTVL.

This chain connects TRBV11-2 to TRBJ1-3, with D tentatively TRBD1 (5 bases). Trimming left V 2 bases short and J 2 bases short, with 19 bases between. This CDR3 has 18 residues. Per the germline V gene, CDR1 is SGHAT and CDR2 is FQNNGV. CDR3 residues: CASSLFVFGVQAGNTIYF. The CDR3 nucleotides are TGTGCCAGCAGCTTATTCGTTTTTGGGGTACAGGCTGGAAACACCATATATTTT.

The V and J genes are TRBV7-8 and TRBJ2-1; TRBD2 matches 8 bases. The junction had 6 bases not matched to a gene; V was cut back by 5 bases and J by 0 bases. Germline V gives CDR1 SGHVS, CDR2 FQNEAQ. The CDR3 is made up of 16 amino acids. DNA of the CDR3: TGTGCCAGCAGCCCGCTAGCGGGCACCTCCTACAATGAGCAGTTCTTC. Protein: CASSPLAGTSYNEQFF.

V usage is TRBV7-2 and J usage is TRBJ2-5; 9 bases are a match to TRBD1. The CDR3 contains 15 residues. Trimming at V came to 5 bases and at J to 4 bases, leaving 8 bases not matched to a gene. In germline, CDR1 is SGHTA, CDR2 FQGNSA. The CDR3 loop reads CASSRNRGRGETQYF. As DNA, the CDR3 is TGTGCCAGCAGCCGCAACAGGGGGCGCGGAGAGACCCAGTACTTC. Complete variable domain (other parts from reference TRBV7-2 and TRBJ2-5): GAGVSQSPSNKVTEKGKDVELRCDPISGHTALYWYRQSLGQGLEFLIYFQGNSAPDKSGLPSDRFSAERTGGSVSTLTIQRTQQEDSAVYLCASSRNRGRGETQYFGPGTRLLVL.

This clone was seen a single time. The gene calls are TRBV29-1 and TRBJ2-3, with TRBD2 identical over 9 bases. Germline lookup yields CDR1 SQVTM and CDR2 ANQGSEA. Unmatched junction bases numbered 6, after V lost 4 bases and J lost 4 bases. The CDR3 is 14 amino acids. The CDR3 sequence is CSVGASGNADTQYF. The CDR3 coding sequence is TGCAGCGTTGGGGCTAGCGGGAACGCAGATACGCAGTATTTT.

The V and J genes are TRBV13 and TRBJ2-7; no firm D call. CDR1 and CDR2 (germline): PRHDT, FYEKMQ (reference sequence). V lost 5 bases and J lost 8, with 19 bases in between. CDR3 length: 14 residues. CDR3 residues: CASSPGRIPFKQYF. As DNA, the CDR3 is TGTGCCAGCAGCCCCGGCAGGATTCCCTTCAAGCAGTACTTC.

The rearrangement links TRBV4-2 to TRBJ2-3; 7 bases are a match to TRBD1. The CDR3 covers 16 residues. The V segment lost 0 bases and the J segment 9 bases; nucleotides outside the gene matches: 12. The germline V gene has CDR1 LGHNA and CDR2 YNFKEQ. CDR3 coding DNA: TGTGCCAGCAGCCAAGAATTAGGGGAACAGGGGAGAACGCAGTATTTT. Translating it yields CASSQELGEQGRTQYF.

This sequence joins TRBV6-6 and TRBJ1-1; no clear D gene. V lost 2 bases to trimming and J lost 4 bases, with 14 bases between them. Germline V gene sequence: CDR1 MNHNY, CDR2 SVGAGI (reference sequence). The CDR3 has 15 amino acids. This chain's CDR3 is CASSYGRSWGTEAFF. CDR3 nucleotides: TGTGCCAGCAGTTACGGGAGATCGTGGGGCACTGAAGCTTTCTTT.

V usage is TRBV6-2 or TRBV6-3 and J usage is TRBJ1-5, with no clear D. Between the trimmed V and J ends, which lost 2 bases and 0 bases, there was a span of 14 bases. From germline, CDR1 is MNHEY and CDR2 SVGEGT. The length of the CDR3 is 17 residues. The CDR3 reads CASSYPSGEGSNQPQHF. The CDR3, as DNA: TGTGCCAGCAGTTACCCGTCCGGGGAGGGTAGCAATCAGCCCCAGCATTTT.

This sequence joins TRBV19 and TRBJ2-1; 8 positions match TRBD1. Germline V CDR1 and CDR2: LNHDA, SQIVND (reference sequence). The CDR3 is 15 residues long. J gave up 6 bases and V 8 bases, and 12 bases lay outside the gene matches. The CDR3 region is CASGPQGAPPNEQFF. CDR3 in DNA: TGTGCCAGTGGCCCCCAGGGGGCCCCCCCCAATGAGCAGTTCTTC.

In its sample, this clone was seen a few times. J is TRBJ1-2 and V is TRBV2; 10 bases align to TRBD1. This CDR3 has 14 amino acids. Germline CDR1 and CDR2: SNHLY and FYNNEI. With 6 bases clipped from V and 3 bases from J, the junction kept 4 bases outside the gene matches. CDR3 amino acids: CASRRGQGYYGYTF. CDR3 DNA sequence: TGTGCCAGCAGGCGGGGACAGGGGTACTATGGCTACACCTTC.

The rearrangement joins TRBV7-3 to TRBJ2-5; 12 positions agree with TRBD2. Germline trimming cut 11 bases from V and 3 bases from J; bases unmatched to any gene: 16. This CDR3 spans 17 amino acids. Germline V gene data show CDR1 as SGHTA and CDR2 as FQGTGA. CDR3 nucleotide sequence: TGTGCCTCACGGGACAGGACTAGCGGGGTCCGAAAAGAGACCCAGTACTTC. Translating gives CASRDRTSGVRKETQYF.

Remarks on this clone: Its ends do not fully match the called genes, so a read error is possible. V and J are TRBV3-1 (or the pseudogene TRBV3-2) and TRBJ2-2; 10 bases fit TRBD2. This CDR3 is built from 18 residues. CDR1 and CDR2 from the germline V gene are LGHDT and YNNKEL (reference sequence). Here the CDR3 reads CASRQDVEGLALTGELFF. In DNA, the CDR3 is TGTGCCAGCAGACAAGATGTCGAGGGACTAGCGCTCACCGGGGAGCTGTTTTTT.

The chain is built from TRBV5-8 and TRBJ2-2; 8 positions agree with TRBD2. This CDR3 has 15 amino acids. The V gene's germline CDR1 is SGHTS and CDR2 YDEGEE. The V segment lost 3 bases and the J segment 8 bases; nucleotides outside the gene matches: 9. The CDR3 spells CASSWTGGPTGELFF. CDR3 nucleotide sequence: TGTGCCAGCAGCTGGACGGGAGGGCCCACTGGGGAGCTGTTTTTT. Variable domain in full (rest from reference TRBV5-8 and TRBJ2-2): EAGVTQSPTHLIKTRGQQATLRCSPISGHTSVYWYQQALGLGLQFLLWYDEGEERNRGNFPPRFSGRQFPNYSSELNVNALELEDSALYLCASSWTGGPTGELFFGEGSRLTVL.

The chain joins TRBV5-1 to TRBJ2-5; tentative D call: TRBD2 (6 bases). This CDR3 has 16 residues. Per germline, CDR1 SGHRS and CDR2 YFSETQ. Trimming shortened V by 0 bases and J by 2 bases, and 14 bases separated the two germline ends. The CDR3: CASSLALAGPQETQYF. CDR3 bases: TGCGCCAGCAGCTTGGCTCTGGCGGGACCGCAAGAGACCCAGTACTTC.

The rearrangement uses TRBV11-1 and TRBJ2-1; 10 positions agree with TRBD1. V dropped 1 base and J dropped 14; count of bases not matched to a gene: 5. The CDR3 covers 13 residues. Per germline, CDR1 SGHAT and CDR2 FQDESV (reference sequence). This CDR3 reads CASSLEGQGLKFF. The CDR3 region has the DNA TGTGCCAGCAGCTTAGAGGGACAGGGGTTGAAGTTCTTC.

The V and J genes are TRBV30 and TRBJ2-1; 7 bases are shared with TRBD2. The J segment lost 3 bases and the V segment lost 7 bases, leaving 9 bases of the junction unmatched. CDR3 length: 14 residues. Germline V gene lookup returns CDR1 GTSNPN and CDR2 SVGIG (reference sequence). In DNA form, the CDR3 reads TGTGCCTCCGACCGAGCGGGGTTCTACAATGAGCAGTTCTTC. Translating it yields CASDRAGFYNEQFF.

The chain has TRBV18 and TRBJ2-3; D may be TRBD1 (5 bases). CDR1 and CDR2 from the germline V gene are KGHSH and LQKENI. The CDR3 length is 12 residues. Deletions cut 3 bases from V and 5 bases from J, with 6 bases between. Here the CDR3 reads CASSPREDTQYF. In DNA form, the CDR3 reads TGTGCCAGCTCACCCAGGGAAGATACGCAGTATTTT.

V and J are TRBV30 and TRBJ1-1, with D hard to call. The CDR3 spans 13 residues. From germline, CDR1 is GTSNPN and CDR2 SVGIG (reference sequence). The V end was cut by 0 bases, the J end by 4 bases, with 9 bases between. The chain's CDR3 is CAWSVPRITEAFF. CDR3 in DNA: TGTGCCTGGAGTGTACCCAGGATCACTGAAGCTTTCTTT.

The CDR3 here is CASVKDTMNTEAFF. The DNA for the CDR3 is TGTGCCAGCGTAAAGGACACCATGAACACTGAAGCTTTCTTT. This chain connects TRBV2 to TRBJ1-1; D possibly corresponds to TRBD1 (5 bases). The length of the CDR3 is 14 residues. The V gene's germline CDR1 is SNHLY and CDR2 FYNNEI. V lost 8 bases, J lost 0 bases, and 13 bases lay in between.

The J gene is TRBJ2-7, the V gene TRBV5-1; D not certain. V lost 4 bases and J 5 bases, leaving 19 bases between the germline ends. From germline, CDR1 is SGHRS and CDR2 YFSETQ. This CDR3 region has 15 residues. The CDR3 spells CASSPMPGKADEQYF. CDR3 nucleotide sequence: TGCGCCAGCAGCCCGATGCCGGGTAAAGCTGACGAGCAGTACTTC. The complete variable domain, with remaining parts taken from reference TRBV5-1 and TRBJ2-7, reads KAGVTQTPRYLIKTRGQQVTLSCSPISGHRSVSWYQQTPGQGLQFLFEYFSETQRNKGNFPGRFSGRQFSNSRSEMNVSTLELGDSALYLCASSPMPGKADEQYFGPGTRLTVT.

There are a few counts of this clone. The chain uses TRBV18 and TRBJ1-2, with 8 nucleotides matching TRBD1. V gave up 3 bases and J gave up 8 bases; unmatched junction bases: 8. Germline loops: CDR1 KGHSH, CDR2 LQKENI. CDR3 length: 14 residues. CDR3 protein: CASSPEGTGRGYTF. CDR3 nucleotides: TGTGCCAGCTCACCGGAAGGGACAGGAAGGGGCTACACCTTC.

This clone has a single count. The chain recombines TRBV30 with TRBJ2-1; the match to TRBD2 covers 11 bases. The trim removed 0 bases at V and 4 bases at J, leaving 8 bases unmatched. CDR3 length: 17 residues. Germline assignment: CDR1 GTSNPN and CDR2 SVGIG (reference sequence). The CDR3 DNA is TGTGCCTGGAGTGTAATCACCGGGACTAGCGGTTACAATGAGCAGTTCTTC. It specifies CAWSVITGTSGYNEQFF.